The 5 T cell receptor beta chains below were found in one sample sequenced in a study of T cell changes during pregnancy in multiple sclerosis. Data came from immunoSEQ multiplex PCR; TCRdb stores just in-frame clones and leaves some out. In the table there are 40,000 or so clones, about 90% of which are singletons. The input for sequencing was CD8+ T cells from peripheral blood mononuclear cells, taken after pregnancy. The receptors here all came from a female donor with multiple sclerosis, enrolled in a pregnancy study.

This chain connects TRBV7-9 to TRBJ2-5; the D gene is possibly TRBD2 (5 bases). The CDR3 has 12 residues. In germline, CDR1 is SEHNR, CDR2 FQNEAQ (reference sequence). Trimming removed 5 bases from V and 10 bases from J, with 14 bases in between. CDR3 coding DNA: TGTGCCAGCAGCACGGGGTTAGAGGGCCAGTACTTC. Encoded protein: CASSTGLEGQYF.

The chain recombines TRBV6-1 with TRBJ1-4; possible D gene TRBD1, 6 bases. The V gene's germline CDR1 is MNHNS and CDR2 SASEGT. V was pared by 6 bases and J by 0 bases, with 11 bases between. The CDR3 consists of 15 residues. The CDR3 here is CASRPRQATNEKLFF. The CDR3 nucleotides read TGTGCCAGCAGGCCCCGACAGGCAACTAATGAAAAACTGTTTTTT.

The chain carries TRBV7-6 and TRBJ2-5, with 8 bases matching TRBD2. The germline gives CDR1 SGHVS, CDR2 FNYEAQ. The CDR3 is 18 amino acids. The junction had 18 bases not matched to a gene; V was cut back by 5 bases and J by 4 bases. In nucleotides, the CDR3 is TGTGCCAGCAGCCCTCCCGAAGTCGGTAGCGGGATTAGAGAGACCCAGTACTTC. Its translation: CASSPPEVGSGIRETQYF.

The chain is built from TRBV30 and TRBJ2-1, with D perhaps TRBD2 (5 bases). Trimming took off 0 bases at V and 6 bases at J, with 18 bases between the two ends. The germline V gene encodes CDR1 GTSNPN and CDR2 SVGIG (reference sequence). The CDR3 contains 16 residues. This CDR3 is CAWSVGPGGSLNEQFF. The CDR3 DNA follows: TGTGCCTGGAGTGTAGGACCTGGTGGGAGCCTCAATGAGCAGTTCTTC.

In DNA, the CDR3 is TGTGCCAGCAGCCCGGGGACAGGCACAGATACGCAGTATTTT. Its protein is CASSPGTGTDTQYF. The rearrangement uses TRBV5-6 and TRBJ2-3; 7 bases fit TRBD1. CDR3 length: 14 amino acids. With 4 bases clipped from V and 1 base from J, the junction kept 3 bases outside the gene matches. Germline V CDR1 and CDR2: SGHDT, YYEEEE.